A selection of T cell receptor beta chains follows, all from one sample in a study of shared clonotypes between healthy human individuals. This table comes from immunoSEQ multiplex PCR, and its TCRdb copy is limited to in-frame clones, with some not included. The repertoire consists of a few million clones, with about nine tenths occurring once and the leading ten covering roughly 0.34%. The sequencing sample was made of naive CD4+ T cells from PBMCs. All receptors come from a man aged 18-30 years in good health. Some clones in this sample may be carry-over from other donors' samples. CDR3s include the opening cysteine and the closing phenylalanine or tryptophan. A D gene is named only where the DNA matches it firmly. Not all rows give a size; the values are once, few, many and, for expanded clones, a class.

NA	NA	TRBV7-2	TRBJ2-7	TGTGCCAGCAGCGCTGGGGGACCCCCAAACTACGAGCAGTACTTC	CASSAGGPPNYEQYF
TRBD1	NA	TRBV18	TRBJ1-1	TGTGCCAGCTCACCATTGGGACAGGGATTGAACACTGAAGCTTTCTTT	CASSPLGQGLNTEAFF
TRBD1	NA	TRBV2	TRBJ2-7	TGTGCCAGCAGTGAAAGGACAGGGGGCTACGAGCAGTACTTC	CASSERTGGYEQYF
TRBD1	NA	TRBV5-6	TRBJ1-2	TGTGCCAGCAGCCCCGGACAGGGCTACTATGGCTACACCTTC	CASSPGQGYYGYTF
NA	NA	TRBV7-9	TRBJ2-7	TGTGCCAGCAGCTTAGCGATAGGGTACGAGCAGTACTTC	CASSLAIGYEQYF
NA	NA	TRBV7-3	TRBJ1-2	TGTGCCAGCAGCCCCGAGGCGGGGCGCCTATATGGCTACACCTTC	CASSPEAGRLYGYTF
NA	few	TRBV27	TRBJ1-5	TGTGCCAGCAGTTTTACTTCTGCTCAGCCCCAGCATTTT	CASSFTSAQPQHF
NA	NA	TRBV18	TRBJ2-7	TGTGCCACGGGCGGGGCAACCTACGAGCAGTACTTC	CATGGATYEQYF
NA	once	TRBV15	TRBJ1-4	TGTGCCACCAGCAGAGACCCTTCGGGGACTGAAAAACTGTTTTTT	CATSRDPSGTEKLFF
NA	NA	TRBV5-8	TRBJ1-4	TGTGCCAGCAGCCCTTTGAAGGGTTATAATGAAAAACTGTTTTTT	CASSPLKGYNEKLFF
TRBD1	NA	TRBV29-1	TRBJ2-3	TGCAGCGTTGGAAGGCAGGGGGCGACAGATACGCAGTATTTT	CSVGRQGATDTQYF
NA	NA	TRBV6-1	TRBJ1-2	TGTGCCAGCAGTGCCGCTCCTACGGGCTATGGCTACACCTTC	CASSAAPTGYGYTF
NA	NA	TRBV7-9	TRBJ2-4	TGTGCCAGCAGCTTAATCGGGGAAGGAGCCAAAAACATTCAGTACTTC	CASSLIGEGAKNIQYF
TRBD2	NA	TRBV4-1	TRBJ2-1	TGCGCCAGCAGCCAAGTACGACTAGCGGGAGGCCCCCATGAGCAGTTCTTC	CASSQVRLAGGPHEQFF
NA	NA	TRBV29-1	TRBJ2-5	TGCAGCGTCGGACACCCGTACCAAGAGACCCAGTACTTC	CSVGHPYQETQYF
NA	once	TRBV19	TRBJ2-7	TGTGCCAGTACCCCTGGGGGTGTGAGAAGCGCTCGGGAGCAGTACTTC	CASTPGGVRSAREQYF
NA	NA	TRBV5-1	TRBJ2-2	TGCGCCAGCAGCTTGTTAGCGAACACCGGGGAGCTGTTTTTT	CASSLLANTGELFF
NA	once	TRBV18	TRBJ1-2	TGTGCCAGCTCACCCGATCGGGGTCGTAACTATGGCTACACCTTC	CASSPDRGRNYGYTF
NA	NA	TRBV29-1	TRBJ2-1	TGCAGCGGAAAGGATGGTGAGCAGTTCTTC	CSGKDGEQFF
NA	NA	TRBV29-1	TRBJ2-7	TGCAGCGTACTTCTGCGGGATCTCTCCTACGAGCAGTACTTC	CSVLLRDLSYEQYF
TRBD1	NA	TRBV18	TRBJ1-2	TGTGCCAGCTCACCTCGGGACAGGGCCTATGGCTACACCTTC	CASSPRDRAYGYTF
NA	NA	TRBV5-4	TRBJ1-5	TGTGCCAGCAGCGTCGACAGTCAGCCCCAGCATTTT	CASSVDSQPQHF
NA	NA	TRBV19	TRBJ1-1	TGTGCCAGTAGGGAGAACACTGAAGCTTTCTTT	CASRENTEAFF
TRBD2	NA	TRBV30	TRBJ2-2	TGTGCCTGGAGTGTATTTGCTAGCGGGACCACCGGGGAGCTGTTTTTT	CAWSVFASGTTGELFF
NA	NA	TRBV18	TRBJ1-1	TGTGCCAGCTCACAGGGGCCAGGGAACACTGAAGCTTTCTTT	CASSQGPGNTEAFF
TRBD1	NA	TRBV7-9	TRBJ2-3	TGTGCCAGCAGCTTTGGCGACAGGGAAACAGATACGCAGTATTTT	CASSFGDRETDTQYF
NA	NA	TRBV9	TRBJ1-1	TGTGCCAGCAGCTGGGACTCTGATTCCACTGAAGCTTTCTTT	CASSWDSDSTEAFF
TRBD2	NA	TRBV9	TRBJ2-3	TGTGCCAGCAGCGTACGGAGCGGGAGTGCAGAAGATACGCAGTATTTT	CASSVRSGSAEDTQYF
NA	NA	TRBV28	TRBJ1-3	TGTGCCAGCAGCCCCGGGGACACCATATATTTT	CASSPGDTIYF
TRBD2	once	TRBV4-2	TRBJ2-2	TGTGCCAGCAGCCCCCGGTTTCTAGGTGTGACTAGCGGTCCCGGGGAGCTGTTTTTT	CASSPRFLGVTSGPGELFF
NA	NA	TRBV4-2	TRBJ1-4	TGTGCCAGCAGCCAAGCATCCGTACGAGACGTGGGCAACGAAAAACTGTTTTTT	CASSQASVRDVGNEKLFF
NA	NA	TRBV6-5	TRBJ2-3	TGTGCCAGCCGGAGCGGTAGCACAGATACGCAGTATTTT	CASRSGSTDTQYF
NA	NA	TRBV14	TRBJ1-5	TGTGCCAGCAGCCAAGATGGGGGGAATCAGCCCCAGCATTTT	CASSQDGGNQPQHF
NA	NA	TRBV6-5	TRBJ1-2	TGTGCCAGCAGTTTGTCAGGCGCCGGCTATGGCTACACCTTC	CASSLSGAGYGYTF
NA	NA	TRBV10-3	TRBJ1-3	TGTGCCATCAGTGAGTGGTCGCCGGGGTCGATCTCTGGAAACACCATATATTTT	CAISEWSPGSISGNTIYF
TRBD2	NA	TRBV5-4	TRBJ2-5	TGTGCCAGCAGCTCCGCCACTAGCGGCCAAGAGACCCAGTACTTC	CASSSATSGQETQYF
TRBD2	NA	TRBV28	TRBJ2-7	TGTGCCAGCAGCGACGACAGAAGGACTAGCGGGGGAAGCTCCTACGAGCAGTACTTC	CASSDDRRTSGGSSYEQYF
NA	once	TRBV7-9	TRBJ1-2	TGTGCCAGCAGCCCAGCAGGGGTTTATGGCTACACCTTC	CASSPAGVYGYTF
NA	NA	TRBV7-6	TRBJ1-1	TGTGCCAGCAGCTTATCAGGATCCGATTTTGAAGCTTTCTTT	CASSLSGSDFEAFF
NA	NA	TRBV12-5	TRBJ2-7	TGTGCTAGTGGTCGACAGAGGAGAGGGACCGAGCAGTACTTC	CASGRQRRGTEQYF
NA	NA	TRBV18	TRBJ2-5	TGTGCCAGCTCACCCCAGAGGGAGGTGGGAGAGACCCAGTACTTC	CASSPQREVGETQYF
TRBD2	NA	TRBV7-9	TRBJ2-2	TGTGCCAGCAGCCAGATACTAGCGGGAGAGGGGGAGCTGTTTTTT	CASSQILAGEGELFF
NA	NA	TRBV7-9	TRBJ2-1	TGTGCCAGCAGTTTCAAAACTTACAATGAGCAGTTCTTC	CASSFKTYNEQFF
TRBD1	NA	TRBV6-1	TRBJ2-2	TGTGCCAGCAGGGGACAGGGGCGGGGCACCGGGGAGCTGTTTTTT	CASRGQGRGTGELFF
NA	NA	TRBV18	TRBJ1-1	TGTGCCAGCTCACCGGGGCGAAGGTCGTACACTGAAGCTTTCTTT	CASSPGRRSYTEAFF
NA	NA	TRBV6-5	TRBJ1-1	TGTGCCAGCAGGGTCAGAAGGGGTGGCACTGAAGCTTTCTTT	CASRVRRGGTEAFF
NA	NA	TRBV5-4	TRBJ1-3	TGTGCCAGCAGCCCTGGGGGTCAGGGTATTAGAAACACCATATATTTT	CASSPGGQGIRNTIYF
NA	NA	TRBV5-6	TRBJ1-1	TGTGCCAGCAGCTTTAGATCGGGACCCCCCGGGGACACTGAAGCTTTCTTT	CASSFRSGPPGDTEAFF
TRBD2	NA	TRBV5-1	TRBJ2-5	TGCGCCAGCAGCTTGGTTCGGGAGGGCCCAGAGACCCAGTACTTC	CASSLVREGPETQYF
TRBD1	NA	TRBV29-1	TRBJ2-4	TGCAGCGTTGAGACAGGGGGTTACATTCAGTACTTC	CSVETGGYIQYF
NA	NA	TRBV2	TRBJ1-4	TGTGCCAGCATTTTCGGACGGGTGGGCGCAGGTGAAAAACTGTTTTTT	CASIFGRVGAGEKLFF
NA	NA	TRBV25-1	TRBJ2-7	TGTGCCAGCAGTCGAACAGGATTCTACGAGCAGTACTTC	CASSRTGFYEQYF
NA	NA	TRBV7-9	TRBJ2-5	TGTGCCAGCAGCCCATCCCAGCCCAAAGAGACCCAGTACTTC	CASSPSQPKETQYF
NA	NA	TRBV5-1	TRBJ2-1	TGCGCCAGCAGCTTGGACAACTCCTACAATGAGCAGTTCTTC	CASSLDNSYNEQFF